The 16 T cell receptor beta chains presented below share a single source sample, sequenced in a study of T cell responses to AZD1222 COVID-19 vaccine. Profiling relied on immunoSEQ multiplex PCR, and the TCRdb table lists in-frame clones only, not all of them. The sample yields approximately 150,000 clones, roughly 93% seen once. Sample: peripheral blood, taken on day 0 of AZD1222 vaccination. These receptors all come from an adult in good health.

V usage is TRBV5-1 and J usage is TRBJ1-4; the D is unclear. The CDR3 covers 14 residues. Trimming removed 0 bases at V and 8 bases at J, with 11 bases between. The germline V gene has CDR1 SGHRS and CDR2 YFSETQ. In DNA form, the CDR3 reads TGCGCCAGCAGCTTGGGGAGGGTCCACGAAAAACTGTTTTTT. This gives the protein CASSLGRVHEKLFF.

Details on this clone: Other DNA sequences in the sample encode the same CDR3. The chain combines TRBV19 with TRBJ1-2; D unresolved. CDR1 is LNHDA, CDR2 SQIVND, per germline (reference sequence). The ends were cut back, 3 bases at V and 2 bases at J, with 7 bases in the middle. This CDR3 has 13 residues. The CDR3 spells CASSIPGNYGYTF. CDR3 bases: TGTGCCAGTAGTATCCCGGGGAACTATGGCTACACCTTC.

V gene TRBV19 combines with J gene TRBJ2-2; 7 positions agree with TRBD1. CDR3 length: 18 residues. Trimming removed 2 bases from V and 3 bases from J; junction bases left unmatched: 12. CDR1 is LNHDA, CDR2 SQIVND, per germline (reference sequence). The CDR3 region has the DNA TGTGCCAGTAGTATAATCGCAGGACAGGCTGGGGACACCGGGGAGCTGTTTTTT. Its protein product is CASSIIAGQAGDTGELFF.

This clone has a handful of counts. The genes are TRBV5-1 and TRBJ2-7, with D perhaps given as TRBD1 or TRBD2 (5 bases each). The length of the CDR3 is 14 residues. Trimming removed 0 bases at V and 4 bases at J, with 11 bases between. Germline loops: CDR1 SGHRS, CDR2 YFSETQ. This CDR3 is CASSLEPGRYEQYF. The CDR3 DNA follows: TGCGCCAGCAGCTTGGAACCGGGGCGGTACGAGCAGTACTTC.

The chain is built from TRBV7-3 and TRBJ1-3; D is possibly TRBD1 (5 bases). Germline assignment: CDR1 SGHTA and CDR2 FQGTGA. The CDR3 consists of 13 residues. The ends were cut back, 5 bases at V and 4 bases at J, with 9 bases in the middle. The CDR3 DNA follows: TGTGCCAGCAGCCCAGGGTCCGGAAACACCATATATTTT. Translating it yields CASSPGSGNTIYF.

This rearrangement joins TRBV6-5 to TRBJ2-1; 7 bases fit TRBD1. Germline assignment: CDR1 MNHEY and CDR2 SVGAGI. J lost 4 bases, V lost 2 bases, and 5 bases had no gene match. CDR3 size: 15 residues. The CDR3 sequence is CASSYQGTVYNEQFF. CDR3 in DNA: TGTGCCAGCAGTTACCAAGGGACAGTGTACAATGAGCAGTTCTTC.

This chain joins TRBV7-9 and TRBJ2-1; possible D gene TRBD2, 6 bases. CDR1 is SEHNR and CDR2 is FQNEAQ in the germline V gene (reference sequence). Trimming stripped 8 bases from V and 0 bases from J, with 11 bases between. The CDR3 totals 14 residues. The CDR3 region has the DNA TGTGCCAGCCGGAGGGGTGACTCCTACAATGAGCAGTTCTTC. Amino acid sequence: CASRRGDSYNEQFF.

The genes are TRBV7-9 and TRBJ1-1; 7 nucleotides align to TRBD1. The CDR3 length is 13 residues. The germline V gene encodes CDR1 SEHNR and CDR2 FQNEAQ (reference sequence). V gave up 10 bases and J gave up 4 bases; unmatched junction bases: 9. CDR3 in amino acids: CATTRGLVTEAFF. The CDR3 nucleotides are TGTGCCACCACTAGGGGGCTGGTCACTGAAGCTTTCTTT.

The gene calls are TRBV19 and TRBJ2-7; D possibly corresponds to TRBD1 (5 bases). The CDR3 runs 15 residues. Germline-derived CDR1 and CDR2 are LNHDA and SQIVND (reference sequence). Trimming pared 6 bases from V and 5 bases from J, leaving 20 bases between. CDR3 region: CASSPRGAGPNEQYF. CDR3 DNA sequence: TGTGCCAGTAGCCCCCGTGGGGCAGGGCCCAACGAGCAGTACTTC.

The V and J genes are TRBV4-2 and TRBJ2-5, with TRBD1 matching over 10 bases. J was trimmed by 0 bases and V by 2 bases; bases with no gene match: 9. The CDR3 is 18 amino acids. Per germline, CDR1 LGHNA and CDR2 YNFKEQ. The CDR3 here is CASSQPPGQGRHQETQYF. The DNA of the CDR3 is TGTGCCAGCAGCCAACCTCCGGGACAGGGGCGACACCAAGAGACCCAGTACTTC.

This chain links TRBV4-1 with TRBJ1-1; 9 bases are a match to TRBD1. From germline, CDR1 is MGHRA and CDR2 YSYEKL. V shed 3 bases and J 2 bases; nucleotides not matched to a gene: 13. The CDR3 covers 18 residues. In DNA form, the CDR3 reads TGCGCCAGCAGCCATCGGACAGGGGCACCCCTACCCAACACTGAAGCTTTCTTT. Amino acids: CASSHRTGAPLPNTEAFF.

This CDR3 is CASRLDRRDTEAFF. CDR3 DNA: TGTGCCAGCAGACTCGACAGGAGGGACACTGAAGCTTTCTTT. The rearrangement uses TRBV6-5 and TRBJ1-1, with D perhaps TRBD1 (6 bases). From germline, CDR1 is MNHEY and CDR2 SVGAGI. This CDR3 has 14 amino acids. Trimming removed 6 bases from V and 3 bases from J, with 14 bases in between.

The rearrangement uses TRBV5-4 and TRBJ2-1, with 7 bases lining up with TRBD1. The CDR3 totals 13 residues. J gave up 4 bases and V 3 bases, and 1 base lay outside the gene matches. Germline V gene lookup returns CDR1 SGHNT and CDR2 YYREEE (reference sequence). Written as DNA, the CDR3 is TGTGCCAGCAGCTCGGGACAGTACAATGAGCAGTTCTTC. Protein sequence: CASSSGQYNEQFF.

This chain joins TRBV4-3 and TRBJ2-3; no reliable D call. CDR3 length equals 13 residues. Trimming removed 1 base at V and 2 bases at J, with 4 bases between. Per the germline V gene, CDR1 is LGHNA and CDR2 is YSLEER. The chain's CDR3 is CASSQAYTDTQYF. DNA for the CDR3: TGCGCCAGCAGCCAAGCCTACACAGATACGCAGTATTTT.

The gene calls are TRBV5-1 and TRBJ1-3, with 7 bases lining up with TRBD1. CDR1 and CDR2 from the germline V gene are SGHRS and YFSETQ. The CDR3 covers 16 residues. V was clipped by 3 bases and J by 0 bases; unmatched bases: 6. CDR3 nucleotide sequence: TGCGCCAGCAGCTCGTTCCCAGGGGGCTCTGGAAACACCATATATTTT. Encoded protein: CASSSFPGGSGNTIYF.

A few counts support this clone. The chain combines TRBV29-1 with TRBJ1-2, with D uncertain. The V end lost 3 bases, the J end lost 2 bases, and 7 bases lay between the germline ends. CDR1 SQVTM and CDR2 ANQGSEA come from the germline V gene. This CDR3 contains 12 residues. This CDR3 reads CSVDGRNYGYTF. The CDR3 DNA follows: TGCAGCGTTGATGGCAGGAACTATGGCTACACCTTC.